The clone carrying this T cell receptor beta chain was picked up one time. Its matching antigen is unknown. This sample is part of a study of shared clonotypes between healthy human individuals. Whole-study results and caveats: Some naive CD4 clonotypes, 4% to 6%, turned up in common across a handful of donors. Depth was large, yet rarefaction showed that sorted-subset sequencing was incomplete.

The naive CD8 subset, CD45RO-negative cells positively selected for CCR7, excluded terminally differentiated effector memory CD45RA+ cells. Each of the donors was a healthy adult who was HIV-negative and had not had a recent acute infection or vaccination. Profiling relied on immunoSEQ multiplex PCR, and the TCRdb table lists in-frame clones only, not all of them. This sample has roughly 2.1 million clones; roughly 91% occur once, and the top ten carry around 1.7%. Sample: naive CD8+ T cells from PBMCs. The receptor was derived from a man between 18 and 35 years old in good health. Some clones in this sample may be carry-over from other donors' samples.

The CDR3 DNA reads TGTGCCACCAGCAGGAAACGATGGGATGAGCAGTTCTTC. It codes for CATSRKRWDEQFF. The J gene is TRBJ2-1, the V gene TRBV15, with D hard to call. Germline V gene data show CDR1 as LNHNV and CDR2 as YYDKDF (reference sequence). The CDR3 sequence is 13 residues long. Trimming cost V 3 bases and J 8 bases, with 11 bases left between them.